The subject of this entry is one T cell receptor (beta chain). The table lists this clonotype with many counts. Its antigen is currently not known. It has no much larger one-base neighbor in the sample; base qualities were not kept. This record comes from a study of regulatory T cells in long-lasting Graves disease (dated by TCRdb to the early 2020s). In terms of the full investigation: Persistent Graves' disease meant more than 5 years of antithyroid drug treatment with TSH receptor autoantibodies that stayed positive. Patients with persistent Graves' disease were compared with patients with newly diagnosed Graves' disease using TCR sequencing and RNA sequencing of peripheral blood. The study was conducted in China and was registered as a clinical trial. A total of around 35 samples were covered by TCR sequencing, comprising approximately 13 persistent and around 20 newly diagnosed Graves' disease patients. In the clinical cohort, patients with persistent Graves' disease had used antithyroid drugs for an average of around ten years.

Library prep was done by multiplex PCR. Data came from an Illumina HiSeq 4000. CDR3 regions were amplified by Arm-PCR with iRepertoire HTBI primers to construct TCR beta libraries. Gel purification was performed on PCR products prior to sequencing. Turning to the authors' computational methods: Gene usage analysis of CDR3 amino acid clonotypes relied on the approximately 60 TRBV and about 13 TRBJ segments identified across samples. Filtered high-quality paired reads were merged into contigs using COPE and FqMerger. BLAST was used to align contigs to IMGT TRBV, TRBD and TRBJ reference genes, with CDR3 defined following IMGT. Any clonotype with a frequency above 0.1% was counted as a highly expanded clone. Shannon entropy was used to measure repertoire diversity, and the Gini coefficient was used to measure V-J evenness. A clonotype found in more than one individual was treated as public. TCRdb handled the public reads itself, with Q25 trimming in fastp and clone calling in MiXCR, and kept productive beta chains. Entries that share a CDR3 protein sequence are merged under the most common genes and DNA. None of the V and J calls come from the authors' own analysis; TCRdb made them. The sample table lists about 460,000 distinct CDR3 sequences, 22% of them with a count of one. Of the sample, around 13% is held by the ten largest clones.

What the study reported, not specific to this receptor: Compared with newly diagnosed patients, persistent Graves' disease patients had lower TCR Shannon entropy and fewer highly expanded clones, which suggests clonal expansion. A larger number of public clonotypes was shared among persistent patients (approximately 3,000) than among newly diagnosed patients (around 870). The authors acknowledged the small sample size as a limitation that may reduce accuracy. Peripheral blood alone was examined, since thyroid tissue, which constituted the primary lesion, could not be accessed. Sequencing and analysis were limited to the TCR beta chain.

What this sample's time point label stands for: persistent/refractory GD, antithyroid drugs over 5 years with positive TRAb. For both TCR sequencing and RNA sequencing, RNA was extracted from PBMCs in TRIzol. The diagnosis of Graves' disease followed American Thyroid Association guidelines. Patients for the study were recruited at an endocrinology department in Xi'an, China. Each patient gave approximately 10 milliliters of peripheral blood, collected in an EDTA anticoagulant tube. Ficoll Paque Plus density gradient separation was used to isolate PBMCs, and no further T cell sorting was performed. RNA quality was checked with an Agilent 2100 Bioanalyzer and agarose gel, and concentration with a NanoDrop 2000. The input for sequencing was peripheral blood mononuclear cells (PBMCs), taken when the disease was refractory, from a patient treated with antithyroid drugs. The TCR originated in a female donor with Graves disease.

The DNA is as follows: TGTGCCAGCGGTTCAGGGACCGAGCAGTACTTC. It specifies CASGSGTEQYF. This sequence uses TRBV7-6 and TRBJ2-7; the D element might be TRBD1 or TRBD2, as each aligns at 5 bases. CDR3 length: 11 amino acids, cysteine to phenylalanine. Only the CDR3 part of the read is kept: 33 bases, read in frame from the first base. Between the V and J ends, shortened by 8 bases and 6 bases respectively, the junction contains 11 bases. Looking up the germline V gene yields CDR1 SGHVS and CDR2 FNYEAQ.